The clone carrying this TCR beta chain was counted a single time. Its antigen is not identified. From blood CD8+ and CD4+ T cells, the TCR beta chain was sequenced. Reverse transcription of about 0.5 to 1 ug RNA used random hexamers. Via MiXCR, TCRdb re-called the immunoSEQ multiplex PCR reads, giving one row per CDR3 protein. The table lists 250,000 to 300,000 distinct CDR3 sequences, approximately 84% of them singletons, with over 0.1% in the top ten. The sample belongs to a study of CD8 T cells in Susac syndrome. Study results and limitations: As acknowledged by the study, its TCR sequencing and HLA analysis included a relatively small number of individuals.

This CDR3 is 16 amino acids long. V was pared by 5 bases and J by 3 bases, with 10 bases of the junction left unmatched. Sequencing was performed on CD8+ T cells from PBMCs. The chain combines TRBV12-3 or TRBV12-4 with TRBJ1-1; the match to TRBD1 covers 9 bases. The sequence came from a human donor with multiple sclerosis. For the CDR3, the DNA is TGTGCCAGCAGTCAAGAGGGGTGGACAGGGGACACTGAAGCTTTCTTT. Amino acids: CASSQEGWTGDTEAFF.